These 14 T cell receptor beta chains were sequenced from one sample in a study of blood T cell repertoires in COVID-19. Measured with immunoSEQ multiplex PCR; TCRdb has only the in-frame clones, and not every one. The sample comprises fewer than 110,000 clones, around 90% of which are singletons, and approximately 3.4% rests with the top ten. The sample comprised peripheral blood. These receptors all come from a woman aged 55-75 years with acute or convalescent COVID-19.

The V gene is TRBV19, the J gene TRBJ1-2; 8 bases match TRBD1. V gave up 3 bases and J gave up 0 bases; unmatched junction bases: 6. Germline CDR1 reads LNHDA; CDR2 reads SQIVND (reference sequence). This CDR3 has 16 amino acids. CDR3 sequence reads: CASSIGTGDPNYGYTF. Written as DNA, the CDR3 is TGTGCCAGTAGTATCGGGACAGGAGATCCTAACTATGGCTACACCTTC.

The chain couples TRBV24-1 to TRBJ1-1, with 8 bases identical to TRBD1. This CDR3 has 13 amino acids. Germline V gene data show CDR1 as KGHDR and CDR2 as SFDVKD. V lost 4 bases and J lost 9; bases outside the gene matches: 6. The CDR3 protein is CATSDPGQGQAFF. The DNA for the CDR3 is TGTGCCACCAGTGACCCAGGACAGGGACAAGCTTTCTTT.

This clone was counted once. The chain recombines TRBV6-1 with TRBJ2-5; D perhaps matches TRBD1 (6 bases). This CDR3 contains 16 residues. Trimming removed 2 bases from V and 1 base from J, with 14 bases in between. Germline assignment: CDR1 MNHNS and CDR2 SASEGT. The CDR3 spells CASSERGWGRQETQYF. DNA of the CDR3: TGTGCCAGCAGTGAAAGGGGGTGGGGGCGCCAAGAGACCCAGTACTTC.

This chain connects TRBV6-5 to TRBJ1-5; 7 bases are shared with TRBD1. Germline V gene data show CDR1 as MNHEY and CDR2 as SVGAGI. V shed 5 bases and J 6 bases; nucleotides not matched to a gene: 4. The CDR3 sequence is 13 residues long. This CDR3 is CASSLDRVQPQHF. The CDR3 DNA follows: TGTGCCAGCAGTCTCGACAGGGTTCAGCCCCAGCATTTT.

A few counts support this clone. The CDR3 sequence: CAWSVPGAYEQYV. CDR3 DNA: TGTGCCTGGAGTGTACCGGGAGCGTACGAGCAGTACGTC. V usage is TRBV30 and J usage is TRBJ2-7; a weak D match, TRBD2 (6 bases). V shed 0 bases and J shed 4 bases, with 10 bases lying between them. There are 13 residues in the CDR3. The germline gives CDR1 GTSNPN, CDR2 SVGIG (reference sequence).

The chain is built from TRBV15 and TRBJ1-4; no clear D. Trimming took 1 base from V and 0 from J, leaving 9 bases between them. The germline V gene encodes CDR1 LNHNV and CDR2 YYDKDF (reference sequence). The CDR3 length is 16 residues. The CDR3 coding sequence is TGTGCCACCAGCAGAGCCCGGGTCGCAACTAATGAAAAACTGTTTTTT. Its translation: CATSRARVATNEKLFF.

The chain carries TRBV3-1 (or the pseudogene TRBV3-2) and TRBJ2-1; tentative D call: TRBD2 (5 bases). V shed 3 bases and J shed 3 bases, with 12 bases lying between them. The CDR3 is made up of 15 amino acids. Germline V gene lookup returns CDR1 LGHDT and CDR2 YNNKEL (reference sequence). CDR3 DNA: TGTGCCAGCAGCCAGGAGCGGACGAACTACAATGAGCAGTTCTTC. It codes for CASSQERTNYNEQFF.

This clone was recorded a few times. CDR3 in amino acids: CSARWAGETEQYF. In DNA form, the CDR3 reads TGCAGCGCCAGATGGGCCGGCGAAACCGAGCAGTACTTC. V gene TRBV29-1 combines with J gene TRBJ2-7, with unresolved D. CDR1 SQVTM and CDR2 ANQGSEA come from the germline V gene. The V end lost 7 bases, the J end lost 6 bases, and 19 bases lay between the germline ends. This CDR3 is 13 amino acids long.

The V gene is TRBV7-8, the J gene TRBJ1-2; 12 positions agree with TRBD1. The germline V gene encodes CDR1 SGHVS and CDR2 FQNEAQ. Losses at the gene ends were 4 bases for V and 2 bases for J; bases not matched to a gene: 8. The CDR3 has 17 residues. The CDR3 sequence is CASSYSGQGAQNYGYTF. As DNA, the CDR3 is TGTGCCAGCAGCTACTCGGGACAGGGGGCGCAGAACTATGGCTACACCTTC.

V usage is TRBV12-5 and J usage is TRBJ1-1, with D unresolved. The germline V gene has CDR1 LGHNT and CDR2 FRNRAP. V lost 1 base, J lost 10 bases, and 13 bases lay in between. The CDR3 loop spans 13 amino acids. The CDR3, as DNA: TGTGCTAGTGGTTTGGCTGGGAGCGGTGGAGCTTTCTTT. Translation gives CASGLAGSGGAFF.

The gene calls are TRBV27 and TRBJ2-2, with 13 bases lining up with TRBD2. The germline V gene has CDR1 MNHEY and CDR2 SMNVEV (reference sequence). V shed 4 bases, J shed 7 bases, and the junction held 12 bases outside the gene matches. The CDR3 has 18 amino acids. The CDR3: CASSSRRTSGRDVGELFF. In nucleotides, the CDR3 is TGTGCCAGCAGTTCCCGTCGGACTAGCGGGAGAGATGTCGGGGAGCTGTTTTTT.

The rearrangement links TRBV4-1 to TRBJ1-4; D call uncertain. The V end lost 0 bases, the J end lost 0 bases, and 14 bases lay between the germline ends. Germline V CDR1 and CDR2: MGHRA, YSYEKL. The CDR3 consists of 18 residues. The DNA for the CDR3 is TGCGCCAGCAGCCAAGATCAGGCAGGTACCACAACTAATGAAAAACTGTTTTTT. It translates to CASSQDQAGTTTNEKLFF.

The chain has TRBV7-3 and TRBJ1-2; tentatively, D is TRBD1 (5 bases). V lost 3 bases to trimming and J lost 8 bases, with 13 bases between them. The CDR3 contains 13 residues. Germline values: CDR1 SGHTA, CDR2 FQGTGA. In DNA form, the CDR3 reads TGTGCCAGCAGCTTCGGCCCAGGGAACGGCTACACCTTC. It specifies CASSFGPGNGYTF.

CDR3: CASSQLDRNTEAFF. The CDR3 region has the DNA TGTGCCAGCAGCCAATTGGACAGGAACACTGAAGCTTTCTTT. The chain combines TRBV5-6 with TRBJ1-1; D perhaps matches TRBD1 (6 bases). The germline V gene has CDR1 SGHDT and CDR2 YYEEEE. The germline V and J ends were trimmed by 4 bases and 1 base, with 11 bases remaining between them. CDR3 size: 14 residues.